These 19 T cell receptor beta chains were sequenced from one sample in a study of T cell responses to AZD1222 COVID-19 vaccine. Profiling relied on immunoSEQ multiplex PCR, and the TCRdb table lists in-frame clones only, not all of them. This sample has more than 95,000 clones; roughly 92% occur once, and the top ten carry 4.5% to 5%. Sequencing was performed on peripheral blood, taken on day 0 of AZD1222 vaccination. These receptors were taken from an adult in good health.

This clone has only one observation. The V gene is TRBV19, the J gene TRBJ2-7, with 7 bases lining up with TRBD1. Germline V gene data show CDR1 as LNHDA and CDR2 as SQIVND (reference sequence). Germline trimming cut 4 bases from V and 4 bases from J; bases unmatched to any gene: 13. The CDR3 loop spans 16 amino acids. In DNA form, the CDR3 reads TGTGCCAGTAGTAAGGGGGCACGACAGGGTATGTACGAGCAGTACTTC. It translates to CASSKGARQGMYEQYF.

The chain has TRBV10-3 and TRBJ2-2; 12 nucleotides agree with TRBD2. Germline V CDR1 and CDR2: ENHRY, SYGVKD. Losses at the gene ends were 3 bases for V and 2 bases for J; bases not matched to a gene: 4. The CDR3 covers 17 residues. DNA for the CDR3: TGTGCCATCAGTGAAGGACTAGCGGGACACAACACCGGGGAGCTGTTTTTT. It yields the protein CAISEGLAGHNTGELFF.

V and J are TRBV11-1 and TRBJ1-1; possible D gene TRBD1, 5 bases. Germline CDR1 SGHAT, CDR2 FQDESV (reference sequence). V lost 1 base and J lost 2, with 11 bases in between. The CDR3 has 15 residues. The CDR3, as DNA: TGTGCCAGCAGCTTAGGAACGGGACCAAACACTGAAGCTTTCTTT. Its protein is CASSLGTGPNTEAFF.

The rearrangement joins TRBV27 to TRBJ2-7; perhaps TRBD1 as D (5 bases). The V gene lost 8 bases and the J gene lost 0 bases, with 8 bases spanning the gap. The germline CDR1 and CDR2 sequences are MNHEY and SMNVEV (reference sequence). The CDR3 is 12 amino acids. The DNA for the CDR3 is TGTGCCAGCCCGACAGACTCCTACGAGCAGTACTTC. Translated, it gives CASPTDSYEQYF.

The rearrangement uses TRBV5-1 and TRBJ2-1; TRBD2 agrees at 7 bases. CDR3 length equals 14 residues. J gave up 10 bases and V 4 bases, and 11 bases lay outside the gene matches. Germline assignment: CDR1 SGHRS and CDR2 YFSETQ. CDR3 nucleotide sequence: TGCGCCAGCAGCCCTATCTTAGCGGGCAACGAGCAGTTCTTC. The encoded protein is CASSPILAGNEQFF. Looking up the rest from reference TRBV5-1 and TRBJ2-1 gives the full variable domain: KAGVTQTPRYLIKTRGQQVTLSCSPISGHRSVSWYQQTPGQGLQFLFEYFSETQRNKGNFPGRFSGRQFSNSRSEMNVSTLELGDSALYLCASSPILAGNEQFFGPGTRLTVL.

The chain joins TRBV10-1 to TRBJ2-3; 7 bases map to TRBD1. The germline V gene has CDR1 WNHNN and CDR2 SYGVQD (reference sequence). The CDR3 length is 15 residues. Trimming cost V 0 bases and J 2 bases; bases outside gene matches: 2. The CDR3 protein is CASSESTGHTDTQYF. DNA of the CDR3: TGCGCCAGCAGTGAGTCGACAGGGCACACAGATACGCAGTATTTT.

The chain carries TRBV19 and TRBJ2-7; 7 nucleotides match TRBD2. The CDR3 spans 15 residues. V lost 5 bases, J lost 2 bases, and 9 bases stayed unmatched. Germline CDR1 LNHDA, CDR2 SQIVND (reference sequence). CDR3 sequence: CASSFGRGRAYEQYF. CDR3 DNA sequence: TGTGCCAGTAGTTTCGGCAGAGGGAGGGCCTACGAGCAGTACTTC.

CDR3: CASSTDRAETYNEQFF. As DNA, the CDR3 is TGTGCCAGTAGTACGGATCGGGCGGAGACCTACAATGAGCAGTTCTTC. The chain has TRBV19 and TRBJ2-1, with D uncertain. Germline CDR1 LNHDA, CDR2 SQIVND (reference sequence). The V end was cut by 4 bases, the J end by 2 bases, with 15 bases between. This CDR3 spans 16 amino acids.

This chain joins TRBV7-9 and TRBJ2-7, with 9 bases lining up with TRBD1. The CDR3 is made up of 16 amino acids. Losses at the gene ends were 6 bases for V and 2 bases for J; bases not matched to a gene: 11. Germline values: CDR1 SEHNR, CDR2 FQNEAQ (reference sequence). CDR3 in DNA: TGTGCCAGCAGTTCCACCGGGACAGGGATGCCCTACGAGCAGTACTTC. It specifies CASSSTGTGMPYEQYF.

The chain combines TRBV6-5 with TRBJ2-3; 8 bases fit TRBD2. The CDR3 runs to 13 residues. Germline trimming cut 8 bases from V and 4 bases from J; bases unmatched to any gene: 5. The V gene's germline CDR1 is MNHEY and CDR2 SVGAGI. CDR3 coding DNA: TGTGCCAGCGGCTCGGGAGGGGCAGATACGCAGTATTTT. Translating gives CASGSGGADTQYF.

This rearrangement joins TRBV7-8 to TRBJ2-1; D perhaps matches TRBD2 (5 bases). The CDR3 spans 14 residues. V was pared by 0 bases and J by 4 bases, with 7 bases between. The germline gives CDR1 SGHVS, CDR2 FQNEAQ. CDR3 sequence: CASSLAEAYNEQFF. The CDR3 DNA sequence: TGTGCCAGCAGCTTAGCGGAGGCATACAATGAGCAGTTCTTC.

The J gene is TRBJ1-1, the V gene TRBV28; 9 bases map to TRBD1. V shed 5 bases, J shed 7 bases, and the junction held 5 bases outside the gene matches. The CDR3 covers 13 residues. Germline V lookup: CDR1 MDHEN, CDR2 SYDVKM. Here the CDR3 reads CASSLRQGVEAFF. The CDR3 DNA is TGTGCCAGCAGTCTCCGACAGGGGGTTGAAGCTTTCTTT.

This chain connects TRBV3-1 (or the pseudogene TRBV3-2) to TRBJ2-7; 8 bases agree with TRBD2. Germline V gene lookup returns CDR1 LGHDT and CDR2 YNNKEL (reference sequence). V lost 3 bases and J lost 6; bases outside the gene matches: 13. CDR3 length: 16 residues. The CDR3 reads CASSHEGGAGVGEQYF. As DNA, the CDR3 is TGTGCCAGCAGCCACGAAGGGGGAGCGGGAGTGGGCGAGCAGTACTTC.

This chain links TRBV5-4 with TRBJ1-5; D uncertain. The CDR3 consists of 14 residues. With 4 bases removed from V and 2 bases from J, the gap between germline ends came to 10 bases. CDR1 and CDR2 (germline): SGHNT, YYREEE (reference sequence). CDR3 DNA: TGTGCCAGCAGCCCAACTCGGGGCAATCAGCCCCAGCATTTT. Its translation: CASSPTRGNQPQHF. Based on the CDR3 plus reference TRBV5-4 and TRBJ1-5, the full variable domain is ETGVTQSPTHLIKTRGQQVTLRCSSQSGHNTVSWYQQALGQGPQFIFQYYREEENGRGNFPPRFSGLQFPNYSSELNVNALELDDSALYLCASSPTRGNQPQHFGDGTRLSIL.

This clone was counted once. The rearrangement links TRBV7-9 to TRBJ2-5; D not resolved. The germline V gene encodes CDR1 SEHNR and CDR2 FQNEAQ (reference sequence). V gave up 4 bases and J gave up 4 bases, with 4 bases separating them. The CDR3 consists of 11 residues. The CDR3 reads CASSSRETQYF. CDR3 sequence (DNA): TGTGCCAGCAGCTCAAGAGAGACCCAGTACTTC.

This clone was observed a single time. The CDR3: CASSQDPGLAGGPEQYF. The CDR3, as DNA: TGCGCCAGCAGCCAAGACCCGGGACTAGCGGGAGGGCCCGAGCAGTACTTC. The chain uses TRBV4-3 and TRBJ2-7; 16 nucleotides line up with TRBD2. Unmatched junction bases numbered 5, after V lost 0 bases and J lost 6 bases. Germline loops: CDR1 LGHNA, CDR2 YSLEER. CDR3 size: 17 residues.

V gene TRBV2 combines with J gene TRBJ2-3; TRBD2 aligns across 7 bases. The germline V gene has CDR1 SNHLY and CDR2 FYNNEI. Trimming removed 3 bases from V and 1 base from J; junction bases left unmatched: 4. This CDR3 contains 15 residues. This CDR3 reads CASSDSLAGTDTQYF. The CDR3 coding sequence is TGTGCCAGCAGTGATAGTCTAGCGGGCACAGATACGCAGTATTTT.

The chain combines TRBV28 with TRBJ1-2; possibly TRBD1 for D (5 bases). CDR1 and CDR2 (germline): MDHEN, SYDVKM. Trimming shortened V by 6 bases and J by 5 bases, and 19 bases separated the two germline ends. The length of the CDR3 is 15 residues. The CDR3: CASSSTGAGVYGYTF. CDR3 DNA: TGTGCCAGCAGCTCTACCGGGGCCGGGGTTTATGGCTACACCTTC.

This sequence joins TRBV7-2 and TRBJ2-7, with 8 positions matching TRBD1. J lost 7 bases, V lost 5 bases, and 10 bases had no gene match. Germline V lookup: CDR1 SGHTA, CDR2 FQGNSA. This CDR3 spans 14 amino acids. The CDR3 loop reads CASSQRTGSVEQYF. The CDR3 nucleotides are TGTGCCAGCAGCCAGAGGACAGGGTCTGTAGAGCAGTACTTC.